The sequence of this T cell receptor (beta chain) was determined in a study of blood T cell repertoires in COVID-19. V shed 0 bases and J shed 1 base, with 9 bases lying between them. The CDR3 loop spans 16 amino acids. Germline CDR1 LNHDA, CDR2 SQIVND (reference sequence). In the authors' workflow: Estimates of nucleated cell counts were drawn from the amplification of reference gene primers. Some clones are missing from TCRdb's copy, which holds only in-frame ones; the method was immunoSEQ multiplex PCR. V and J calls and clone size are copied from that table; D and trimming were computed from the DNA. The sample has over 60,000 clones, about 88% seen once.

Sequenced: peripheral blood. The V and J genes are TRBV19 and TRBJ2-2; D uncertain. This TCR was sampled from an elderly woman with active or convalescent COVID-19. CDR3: CASSIDHQLNTGELFF. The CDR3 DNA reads TGTGCCAGTAGTATAGATCATCAACTGAACACCGGGGAGCTGTTTTTT.